The following is a T cell receptor beta chain sequence with its context. The record originates from a study of blood T cell repertoires in COVID-19. The CDR3 covers 17 residues. The germline V gene encodes CDR1 LGHDT and CDR2 YNNKEL (reference sequence). Trimming removed 4 bases from V and 1 base from J; junction bases left unmatched: 7. Clones were sequenced by immunoSEQ multiplex PCR, and TCRdb holds only the in-frame ones, with some missing. Of under 140,000 clones detected, approximately 65% appear once; the ten largest clones hold approximately 8%. The sequence was obtained from a woman in her sixties with acute or convalescent COVID-19. The chain couples TRBV3-1 (or the pseudogene TRBV3-2) to TRBJ2-2, with TRBD1 matching 9 bases. Sequenced: peripheral blood. CDR3 in amino acids: CASSRRPGQGNTGELFF. CDR3 coding DNA: TGTGCCAGCAGCCGGCGACCGGGACAGGGGAACACCGGGGAGCTGTTTTTT.